The next 26 T cell receptor beta chains were all read from a single sample in a study of response to subunit inactivated influenza vaccine. TCRdb reprocessed the RT-PCR reads with MiXCR, giving one entry per CDR3 protein. The sample shows around 480,000 distinct CDR3 sequences, roughly 11% of them seen only once. The material sequenced was PBMCs from blood, taken more than 35 days after vaccination. These receptor sequences come from a man aged 50 to 59 who received an inactivated influenza vaccine.

The rearrangement joins TRBV5-1 to TRBJ2-3, with 10 bases identical to TRBD2. The CDR3 totals 17 residues. Germline values: CDR1 SGHRS, CDR2 YFSETQ. With 0 bases clipped from V and 5 bases from J, the junction kept 9 bases outside the gene matches. CDR3 sequence reads: CASSLELAGGPIDTQYF. Here the CDR3 DNA reads TGCGCCAGCAGCTTGGAGTTAGCGGGGGGCCCGATAGATACGCAGTATTTT.

The chain recombines TRBV20-1 with TRBJ2-6; D call uncertain. Germline V gives CDR1 DFQATT, CDR2 SNEGSKA (reference sequence). The CDR3 runs 15 residues. V lost 0 bases and J 2 bases, leaving 8 bases between the germline ends. The CDR3 nucleotides read TGCAGTGCTAGAGATTTGCTCGCTGGGGCCAACGTCCTGACTTTC. Its protein is CSARDLLAGANVLTF.

This clonotype showed up many times. The chain carries TRBV29-1 and TRBJ2-3, with a possible D match to TRBD1 (6 bases). This CDR3 contains 13 residues. CDR1 is SQVTM, CDR2 ANQGSEA, per germline. CDR3 loop: CSEARGRTDTQYF. The CDR3, as DNA: TGCAGTGAAGCCAGGGGTCGAACAGATACGCAGTATTTT.

This clonotype was recorded at least ten times. The gene calls are TRBV20-1 and TRBJ2-1; tentatively, D is TRBD2 (6 bases). There are 15 residues in the CDR3. CDR1 and CDR2 from the germline V gene are DFQATT and SNEGSKA (reference sequence). Between the trimmed V and J ends, which lost 5 bases and 0 bases, there was a span of 14 bases. The CDR3 spells CSAWTNPNSYNEQFF. As DNA, the CDR3 is TGCAGTGCTTGGACTAACCCAAACTCCTACAATGAGCAGTTCTTC.

In this sample, this clonotype turned up many times. The rearrangement joins TRBV7-2 to TRBJ2-1, with 11 positions matching TRBD2. This CDR3 contains 16 residues. Germline CDR1 and CDR2: SGHTA and FQGNSA. V gave up 1 base and J gave up 4 bases; unmatched junction bases: 3. CDR3 DNA: TGTGCCAGCAGCTTAGGGGGGACTAGCGGATACAATGAGCAGTTCTTC. The encoded protein is CASSLGGTSGYNEQFF.

In its sample, this clonotype was seen many times. This sequence joins TRBV11-1 and TRBJ2-2; D possibly corresponds to TRBD1 (6 bases). V lost 1 base, J lost 3 bases, and 24 bases lay in between. Germline V lookup: CDR1 SGHAT, CDR2 FQDESV (reference sequence). The CDR3 covers 20 residues. CDR3 protein: CASSLVGGRGLFVDTGELFF. In DNA form, the CDR3 reads TGTGCCAGCAGCTTAGTCGGTGGCAGGGGCCTGTTTGTGGACACCGGGGAGCTGTTTTTT.

The sample holds a few counts of this clonotype. The chain couples TRBV3-1 to TRBJ2-1, with 12 bases that match TRBD2. V was clipped by 0 bases and J by 9 bases; unmatched bases: 6. Germline loops: CDR1 LGHDT, CDR2 YNNKEL (reference sequence). This CDR3 contains 16 residues. The CDR3 sequence is CASSQERLAGGAEQFF. The CDR3 bases are TGTGCCAGCAGCCAAGAAAGGCTAGCGGGAGGGGCTGAGCAGTTCTTC.

The chain is built from TRBV7-9 and TRBJ2-1; 9 bases map to TRBD2. V dropped 0 bases and J dropped 9; count of bases not matched to a gene: 6. This CDR3 is 15 amino acids long. Per the germline V gene, CDR1 is SEHNR and CDR2 is FQNEAQ (reference sequence). CDR3 sequence reads: CASSLALGSGSEQFF. CDR3 in DNA: TGTGCCAGCAGCTTAGCGCTGGGTAGCGGGAGTGAGCAGTTCTTC.

The sample holds a few counts of this clonotype. The rearrangement joins TRBV10-3 to TRBJ2-3; D might be TRBD2 (6 bases). CDR3 length equals 14 residues. Germline V gives CDR1 ENHRY, CDR2 SYGVKD. The germline V and J ends were trimmed by 6 bases and 3 bases, with 13 bases remaining between them. The CDR3 DNA follows: TGTGCCATCAGGGCCTTGAGCGGGACAGATACGCAGTATTTT. Its protein is CAIRALSGTDTQYF.

This chain links TRBV20-1 with TRBJ1-2; a weak D match, TRBD1 (5 bases). Trimming left V 6 bases short and J 4 bases short, with 15 bases between. Germline lookup yields CDR1 DFQATT and CDR2 SNEGSKA (reference sequence). This CDR3 contains 13 residues. The CDR3 sequence: CSARGGGIYGYTF. CDR3 nucleotides: TGCAGTGCGCGGGGCGGGGGAATCTATGGCTACACCTTC.

This clonotype has only a few counts. The chain employs TRBV5-6 and TRBJ2-7; D not certain. From germline, CDR1 is SGHDT and CDR2 YYEEEE. Deletions cut 0 bases from V and 7 bases from J, with 14 bases between. The CDR3 is 14 residues long. The CDR3 loop is CASSLAGVSREQYF. The CDR3 DNA reads TGTGCCAGCAGCTTGGCTGGGGTGTCGCGGGAGCAGTACTTC.

This chain connects TRBV20-1 to TRBJ2-5; 9 positions agree with TRBD1. CDR3 length: 14 residues. The V gene's germline CDR1 is DFQATT and CDR2 SNEGSKA (reference sequence). J lost 0 bases, V lost 4 bases, and 3 bases had no gene match. The CDR3 sequence is CSAIGTGNQETQYF. In DNA, the CDR3 is TGCAGTGCTATAGGGACAGGGAACCAAGAGACCCAGTACTTC.

This clonotype was seen many times. The CDR3 is CASSQDRRTGVYNEQFF. CDR3 nucleotides: TGCGCCAGCAGCCAAGACAGAAGGACAGGGGTGTACAATGAGCAGTTCTTC. The chain recombines TRBV4-3 with TRBJ2-1, with TRBD1 matching 9 bases. There are 17 residues in the CDR3. The trim removed 0 bases at V and 4 bases at J, leaving 7 bases unmatched. In germline, CDR1 is LGHNA, CDR2 YSLEER.

This chain joins TRBV20-1 and TRBJ2-5, with TRBD2 identical over 10 bases. V shed 3 bases and J 5 bases; nucleotides not matched to a gene: 6. Germline V gene sequence: CDR1 DFQATT, CDR2 SNEGSKA (reference sequence). The CDR3 runs 14 residues. DNA for the CDR3: TGCAGTGCTAGTCTGCCTAGCGGGAGTGAGACCCAGTACTTC. Its protein product is CSASLPSGSETQYF.

On this clonotype itself: Being one base from a much bigger clone, this may be a read error. The chain is built from TRBV29-1 and TRBJ2-1; 8 bases line up with TRBD2. The CDR3 covers 14 residues. Per the germline V gene, CDR1 is SQVTM and CDR2 is ANQGSEA. Written as DNA, the CDR3 is TGCACCGTCCGCCCGGGGGGGTCCTACAATGAGCAGTTCTTC. It yields the protein CTVRPGGSYNEQFF.

This clonotype was picked up a small number of times. This sequence joins TRBV7-9 and TRBJ2-3, with TRBD2 matching 11 bases. The CDR3 spans 17 residues. V shed 2 bases and J 2 bases; nucleotides not matched to a gene: 6. Germline-derived CDR1 and CDR2 are SEHNR and FQNEAQ (reference sequence). The CDR3 is CASSLRQLAGDTDTQYF. In DNA, the CDR3 is TGTGCCAGCAGCTTAAGGCAACTAGCGGGAGACACAGATACGCAGTATTTT. Filled out from reference TRBV7-9 and TRBJ2-3, the complete variable domain reads DTGVSQNPRHKITKRGQNVTFRCDPISEHNRLYWYRQTLGQGPEFLTYFQNEAQLEKSRLLSDRFSAERPKGSFSTLEIQRTEQGDSAMYLCASSLRQLAGDTDTQYFGPGTRLTVL.

This clonotype has just a few counts. This chain links TRBV4-3 with TRBJ2-1, with 9 positions matching TRBD1. This CDR3 has 19 amino acids. Germline CDR1 reads LGHNA; CDR2 reads YSLEER. The trim removed 0 bases at V and 9 bases at J, leaving 18 bases unmatched. The chain's CDR3 is CASSQELPDRGGEGVEQFF. The DNA for the CDR3 is TGCGCCAGCAGCCAAGAACTGCCGGACAGGGGAGGCGAGGGGGTTGAGCAGTTCTTC.

This clonotype was observed a handful of times. This rearrangement joins TRBV10-3 to TRBJ2-2; TRBD1 matches 7 bases. The CDR3 is made up of 15 amino acids. From germline, CDR1 is ENHRY and CDR2 SYGVKD. The J segment lost 3 bases and the V segment lost 4 bases, leaving 5 bases of the junction unmatched. Here the CDR3 DNA reads TGTGCCATCAGTGTTGACAGGGTGTACACCGGGGAGCTGTTTTTT. It yields the protein CAISVDRVYTGELFF.

This clonotype was seen a handful of times. The gene calls are TRBV9 and TRBJ2-2; maybe TRBD1 (5 bases). V lost 1 base and J 5 bases, leaving 9 bases between the germline ends. The CDR3 has 14 residues. Germline assignment: CDR1 SGDLS and CDR2 YYNGEE. Here the CDR3 DNA reads TGTGCCAGCAGCGTACAGACAGATACCGGGGAGCTGTTTTTT. Its translation: CASSVQTDTGELFF.

Many counts were recorded for this clonotype. CDR3 DNA: TGCGCCAGCAGCTCGGGACAGGGTGTCGGGGAGCTGTTTTTT. It is translated as CASSSGQGVGELFF. The chain joins TRBV5-1 to TRBJ2-2; 9 bases fit TRBD1. The germline V gene has CDR1 SGHRS and CDR2 YFSETQ. V was pared by 3 bases and J by 7 bases, with 4 bases of the junction left unmatched. The CDR3 has 14 amino acids.

V is TRBV29-1 and J is TRBJ1-2; perhaps TRBD1 as D (6 bases). The CDR3 length is 13 residues. V was cut by 3 bases and J by 6 bases, with 14 bases left in between. Looked up from germline, CDR1 is SQVTM and CDR2 is ANQGSEA. The CDR3 nucleotides are TGCAGCGTTGACCCGGACAGAACGCATGGCTACACCTTC. Protein sequence: CSVDPDRTHGYTF.

The table lists this clonotype with a few counts. This chain connects TRBV24-1 to TRBJ2-7, with D perhaps being TRBD1 or TRBD2 (5 bases each). V gave up 3 bases and J gave up 6 bases, with 8 bases separating them. CDR1 and CDR2 (germline): KGHDR, SFDVKD. The CDR3 is 12 amino acids. The CDR3 DNA is TGTGCCACCAGTGATCTGGGGGTCGAGCAGTACTTC. It yields the protein CATSDLGVEQYF.

This clonotype was observed a few times. The CDR3 protein is CASSLVASASRADTQYF. The CDR3 DNA is TGTGCCAGCAGCTTAGTGGCTAGCGCGAGTCGGGCAGATACGCAGTATTTT. The chain joins TRBV11-1 to TRBJ2-3; tentatively, D is TRBD2 (6 bases). The CDR3 length is 17 residues. The V gene lost 1 base and the J gene lost 4 bases, with 18 bases spanning the gap. The germline gives CDR1 SGHAT, CDR2 FQDESV (reference sequence).

There are many counts of this clonotype. The genes are TRBV12-3 or TRBV12-4 and TRBJ2-1, with 12 positions matching TRBD2. V was pared by 5 bases and J by 8 bases, with 10 bases of the junction left unmatched. This CDR3 is 16 amino acids long. The CDR3 spells CASSPQRTSGVDEQFF. CDR3 DNA: TGTGCCAGCAGTCCACAGAGGACTAGCGGGGTTGATGAGCAGTTCTTC.

This clonotype has a handful of counts. V usage is TRBV5-5 and J usage is TRBJ2-7, with 7 positions matching TRBD2. Germline V gene lookup returns CDR1 SGHKS and CDR2 YYEKEE (reference sequence). The CDR3 has 15 residues. Trimming at V came to 1 base and at J to 5 bases, leaving 9 bases not matched to a gene. The CDR3 DNA is TGTGCCAGCAGCTTGAGGCCAGCGGGAATTGACGAGCAGTACTTC. It codes for CASSLRPAGIDEQYF.

The rearrangement uses TRBV7-8 and TRBJ2-3; D call uncertain. V shed 0 bases and J shed 0 bases, with 7 bases lying between them. Looked up from germline, CDR1 is SGHVS and CDR2 is FQNEAQ. The CDR3 length is 15 residues. CDR3 in amino acids: CASSLARSSTDTQYF. The CDR3 DNA reads as TGTGCCAGCAGCTTAGCCCGATCTAGCACAGATACGCAGTATTTT.